A selection of T cell receptor beta chains follows, all from one sample in a study of shared clonotypes between healthy human individuals. Measured with immunoSEQ multiplex PCR; TCRdb has only the in-frame clones, and not every one. This sample has approximately 2.5 million clones; 90% to 95% occur once, and the top ten carry 0.36%. Sequencing used naive CD4+ T cells from PBMCs. Every receptor here comes from a man younger than 35 in good health. Some clones in this sample may be carry-over from other donors' samples. The CDR3 runs from the conserved cysteine through the conserved F or W. The D gene is left open where the match is weak.

D gene	J gene	V gene	CDR3 protein
TRBD2	TRBJ2-3	TRBV6-5	CASTQKAGADTQYF
NA	TRBJ1-5	TRBV10-3	CAIKDGQNQPQHF
NA	TRBJ2-6	TRBV9	CASSSIPGHLSGANVLTF
TRBD1	TRBJ1-4	TRBV2	CASSSTGATNEKLFF
NA	TRBJ2-5	TRBV9	CASSVGVGETQYF
TRBD1	TRBJ1-1	TRBV10-3	CAISGYGTDNTEAFF
TRBD2	TRBJ2-5	TRBV15	CATSREGTINF
TRBD1	TRBJ2-7	TRBV7-2	CASSLDRGPYEQYF
TRBD2	TRBJ2-7	TRBV4-2	CASSQETSGMYEQYF
NA	TRBJ1-5	TRBV4-2	CASSQWNQQPQHF
NA	TRBJ2-7	TRBV5-5	CASSFLVSATYEQYF
NA	TRBJ2-7	TRBV18	CASSRADSNYEQYF
NA	TRBJ2-7	TRBV5-1	CASSEERGEQYF
NA	TRBJ2-3	TRBV5-1	CASSLIPRDTAGDTQYF
NA	TRBJ2-1	TRBV5-1	CASSLVVGSYNEQFF
TRBD2	TRBJ2-7	TRBV19	CASSIRPAGGVEQYF